The 21 T cell receptor beta chains in this list originate from one sample, sequenced in a study of shared clonotypes between healthy human individuals. Assay used: immunoSEQ multiplex PCR; TCRdb lists only in-frame clones, some missing. Of around 340,000 clones in the sample, more than 60% are singletons; the top ten hold 8% to 13%. Sequenced: memory CD4+ T cells sorted from blood. As to subset: CD45RA-negative fraction. The source of these receptors is a young man in good health.

The chain couples TRBV29-1 to TRBJ2-3; 9 bases are a match to TRBD2. Germline-derived CDR1 and CDR2 are SQVTM and ANQGSEA. The V segment lost 4 bases and the J segment 0 bases; nucleotides outside the gene matches: 5. The CDR3 contains 15 residues. CDR3 region: CSVVASGASTDTQYF. In DNA form, the CDR3 reads TGCAGCGTTGTCGCTAGCGGGGCTAGCACAGATACGCAGTATTTT.

This clone was found a few times. The chain employs TRBV29-1 and TRBJ2-3; TRBD2 agrees at 12 bases. CDR1 and CDR2 from the germline V gene are SQVTM and ANQGSEA. This CDR3 has 17 amino acids. J was trimmed by 2 bases and V by 6 bases; bases with no gene match: 12. The CDR3 region has the DNA TGCAGCGTCCGGACTAGCGGGACTCTGCCGCACACAGATACGCAGTATTTT. This sequence encodes CSVRTSGTLPHTDTQYF.

The V and J genes are TRBV5-6 and TRBJ1-2; 7 bases align to TRBD1. From germline, CDR1 is SGHDT and CDR2 YYEEEE. There are 15 residues in the CDR3. Unmatched junction bases numbered 16, after V lost 6 bases and J lost 8 bases. CDR3 loop: CASTLYFTGAGGYTF. The CDR3 DNA sequence: TGTGCCAGCACCCTTTACTTCACAGGGGCGGGAGGCTACACCTTC.

The chain carries TRBV4-1 and TRBJ1-4, with 7 bases aligning to TRBD1. The ends lost 0 bases at V and 10 bases at J; junction bases unmatched: 5. The germline V gene encodes CDR1 MGHRA and CDR2 YSYEKL. The CDR3 sequence is 14 residues long. This chain's CDR3 is CASSQDRGLGKLFF. The CDR3 DNA reads as TGCGCCAGCAGCCAAGACAGGGGGTTAGGAAAACTGTTTTTT.

The chain recombines TRBV28 with TRBJ1-2, with D unclear. V gave up 6 bases and J gave up 5 bases, with 10 bases separating them. The V gene's germline CDR1 is MDHEN and CDR2 SYDVKM. The CDR3 is made up of 12 amino acids. CDR3 DNA sequence: TGTGCCAGCAGCCCGCTCCAGTATGGCTACACCTTC. It yields the protein CASSPLQYGYTF.

This clone was detected only a few times. The CDR3, as DNA: TGTGCCAGTAGGGACACAGGGGGCAATGGTGGCTACACCTTC. Translated: CASRDTGGNGGYTF. This chain connects TRBV19 to TRBJ1-2, with 9 bases aligning to TRBD1. The trim removed 6 bases at V and 7 bases at J, leaving 9 bases unmatched. The CDR3 runs 14 residues. The germline V gene encodes CDR1 LNHDA and CDR2 SQIVND (reference sequence).

The chain is built from TRBV2 and TRBJ2-1; 13 nucleotides match TRBD2. J lost 7 bases, V lost 3 bases, and 0 bases had no gene match. The germline V gene encodes CDR1 SNHLY and CDR2 FYNNEI. The CDR3 totals 14 residues. The CDR3 DNA reads TGTGCCAGCAGTGAGACTAGCGGGGGGAATGAGCAGTTCTTC. Its translation: CASSETSGGNEQFF.

This chain links TRBV7-2 with TRBJ2-1; D gene ambiguous. The germline V and J ends were trimmed by 5 bases and 11 bases, with 10 bases remaining between them. CDR3 length: 11 amino acids. CDR1 and CDR2 (germline): SGHTA, FQGNSA. The CDR3 DNA sequence: TGTGCCAGCAGCCAAGACATCAAGCAGTTCTTC. Translated: CASSQDIKQFF.

The rearrangement joins TRBV28 to TRBJ1-4; D possibly corresponds to TRBD1 (6 bases). CDR3 length: 16 amino acids. Between the trimmed V and J ends, which lost 6 bases and 0 bases, there was a span of 14 bases. CDR1 is MDHEN, CDR2 SYDVKM, per germline. Here the CDR3 reads CASRYQGYPTNEKLFF. The CDR3, as DNA: TGTGCCAGCAGATACCAGGGGTACCCAACTAATGAAAAACTGTTTTTT.

This clone was found many times. The rearrangement joins TRBV9 to TRBJ2-3, with TRBD2 matching over 7 bases. V gave up 3 bases and J gave up 9 bases; unmatched junction bases: 7. CDR1 and CDR2 (germline): SGDLS, YYNGEE. This CDR3 is built from 13 residues. CDR3 DNA sequence: TGTGCCAGCAGCGGGATATTGGGAGGGACGCAGTATTTT. It yields the protein CASSGILGGTQYF.

Points on this clone: One base separates it from a far larger clone, so it is likely a read error. V usage is TRBV5-5 and J usage is TRBJ2-1; the D is unclear. In germline, CDR1 is SGHKS, CDR2 YYEKEE (reference sequence). The CDR3 length is 11 residues. Trimming removed 4 bases from V and 4 bases from J, with 3 bases in between. In DNA, the CDR3 is TGTGCCAGCAGCGATTACAATGAGCAGTTCTTC. Residues: CASSDYNEQFF.

A remark on this clone: The sample carries other DNA sequences with the same CDR3. The chain combines TRBV15 with TRBJ1-2; D remains ambiguous. The CDR3 consists of 14 residues. Germline values: CDR1 LNHNV, CDR2 YYDKDF (reference sequence). V was cut by 0 bases and J by 5 bases, with 10 bases left in between. The chain's CDR3 is CATSRDRWDYGYTF. CDR3 nucleotide sequence: TGTGCCACCAGCAGAGATCGGTGGGATTATGGCTACACCTTC. Full variable domain (missing parts from reference TRBV15 and TRBJ1-2): DAMVIQNPRYQVTQFGKPVTLSCSQTLNHNVMYWYQQKSSQAPKLLFHYYDKDFNNEADTPDNFQSRRPNTSFCFLDIRSPGLGDTAMYLCATSRDRWDYGYTFGSGTRLTVV.

V and J are TRBV5-4 and TRBJ2-7, with no clear D. There are 16 residues in the CDR3. Trimming removed 4 bases from V and 7 bases from J, with 24 bases in between. The germline CDR1 and CDR2 sequences are SGHNT and YYREEE (reference sequence). CDR3 nucleotides: TGTGCCAGCAGCCCGCCCGGACCAGGCCCCTCCGGGGAGCAGTACTTC. Amino acids: CASSPPGPGPSGEQYF.

The chain combines TRBV2 with TRBJ1-1, with TRBD1 matching over 9 bases. CDR3 size: 14 residues. Looked up from germline, CDR1 is SNHLY and CDR2 is FYNNEI. The J segment lost 4 bases and the V segment lost 8 bases, leaving 8 bases of the junction unmatched. The CDR3 nucleotides are TGTGCCAGCGGAAGGGACAGGGTTGGCACTGAAGCTTTCTTT. It yields the protein CASGRDRVGTEAFF.

This CDR3 reads CARLYFVYNEQFF. CDR3 coding DNA: TGCGCCAGGCTATATTTTGTCTACAATGAGCAGTTCTTC. V usage is TRBV23-1 and J usage is TRBJ2-1, with D hard to call. TRBV23-1 is an ORF, and what it does is uncertain. V gave up 9 bases and J gave up 3 bases, with 12 bases separating them. The CDR3 loop spans 13 amino acids.

V gene TRBV19 combines with J gene TRBJ2-7; 10 nucleotides line up with TRBD1. Germline-derived CDR1 and CDR2 are LNHDA and SQIVND (reference sequence). With 4 bases clipped from V and 2 bases from J, the junction kept 5 bases outside the gene matches. The CDR3 covers 15 residues. The CDR3 DNA reads as TGTGCCAGTAGTACGGGGGGACAGGGGACCTACGAGCAGTACTTC. The encoded protein is CASSTGGQGTYEQYF.

The chain uses TRBV29-1 and TRBJ2-2; a possible D gene is TRBD2 (5 bases). Germline-derived CDR1 and CDR2 are SQVTM and ANQGSEA. The CDR3 consists of 18 residues. The V and J ends lost 5 bases and 0 bases respectively, with 22 bases between them. In DNA, the CDR3 is TGCAGCGTTCTTGGGGTCTGGCGTAGCGCGTCGAACACCGGGGAGCTGTTTTTT. The encoded protein is CSVLGVWRSASNTGELFF.

This clone has a handful of counts. The V gene is TRBV7-8, the J gene TRBJ2-7; 9 positions match TRBD2. Germline V gives CDR1 SGHVS, CDR2 FQNEAQ. The length of the CDR3 is 15 residues. V was clipped by 1 base and J by 3 bases; unmatched bases: 4. CDR3 sequence reads: CASSLVGGRGYEQYF. The CDR3 coding sequence is TGTGCCAGCAGCTTAGTGGGCGGGAGGGGCTACGAGCAGTACTTC. Supplemented by reference TRBV7-8 and TRBJ2-7, the full variable domain reads GAGVSQSPRYKVAKRGQDVALRCDPISGHVSLFWYQQALGQGPEFLTYFQNEAQLDKSGLPSDRFFAERPEGSVSTLKIQRTQQEDSAVYLCASSLVGGRGYEQYFGPGTRLTVT.

This clone was found a few times. This chain joins TRBV7-2 and TRBJ2-3, with D tentatively TRBD2 (6 bases). The CDR3 has 15 amino acids. V shed 5 bases and J shed 8 bases, with 20 bases lying between them. Germline-derived CDR1 and CDR2 are SGHTA and FQGNSA. The CDR3 DNA reads TGTGCCAGCAGCCTCGCTGTGGGGGGAACGGTTACGCAGTATTTT. The encoded protein is CASSLAVGGTVTQYF.

This clone was picked up a small number of times. V and J are TRBV7-2 and TRBJ2-7; possibly TRBD2 for D (5 bases). The CDR3 contains 15 residues. CDR1 and CDR2 from the germline V gene are SGHTA and FQGNSA. The V end was cut by 1 base, the J end by 3 bases, with 13 bases between. The CDR3 nucleotides read TGTGCCAGCAGCTTAGTGCTGGACTCGCTCTACGAGCAGTACTTC. Encoded protein: CASSLVLDSLYEQYF. The full variable domain, with the rest looked up from reference TRBV7-2 and TRBJ2-7, is GAGVSQSPSNKVTEKGKDVELRCDPISGHTALYWYRQSLGQGLEFLIYFQGNSAPDKSGLPSDRFSAERTGGSVSTLTIQRTQQEDSAVYLCASSLVLDSLYEQYFGPGTRLTVT.

This sequence joins TRBV5-4 and TRBJ2-3; TRBD2 matches at 7 bases. The CDR3 extends over 14 amino acids. With 2 bases clipped from V and 0 bases from J, the junction kept 0 bases outside the gene matches. Germline CDR1 reads SGHNT; CDR2 reads YYREEE (reference sequence). CDR3 nucleotides: TGTGCCAGCAGCTTAGCGGGAAGCACAGATACGCAGTATTTT. This encodes CASSLAGSTDTQYF.